This T cell receptor (beta chain) originates from a study of control samples from healthy donors and cancer patients. The assay was immunoSEQ multiplex PCR, and TCRdb's table has in-frame clones only and misses some. This table has around 71,000 clones, 87% appearing once. Material: PBMCs. This clonotype originated in a woman in her 50s with head and neck cancer.

Written as DNA, the CDR3 is TGTGCCACCTGGTCAGGGACTCCTAACACCGGGGAGCTGTTTTTT. Protein sequence: CATWSGTPNTGELFF. This chain joins TRBV6-7 and TRBJ2-2, with a weak D call TRBD2 (6 bases). TRBV6-7 is known as an ORF, though its function is uncertain. CDR3 length equals 15 residues. V lost 10 bases and J lost 2, with 17 bases in between.